One sample yielded the 10 T cell receptor beta chains listed below, sequenced in a study of OX40 agonist ivuxolimab in advanced cancers. Library generation was performed with the immunoSEQ multiplex PCR assay. Held by TCRdb, this immuneACCESS table contains in-frame sequences only and omits some clones. Under half of the omission traces to an unresolved V gene where checked; the cause of the rest is unknown. This sample is represented by 55,000 to 90,000 clones; roughly four fifths of them were singletons. The top ten clonotypes cover about 0.41% of the sample. The sequenced sample was CD4+ or CD8+ T cells sorted from blood, obtained in a trial of the OX40 agonist ivuxolimab. The receptor set was obtained from an adult with an advanced solid tumor such as melanoma, head and neck, liver or kidney cancer.

The sample holds one count of this clone. This rearrangement joins TRBV21-1 to TRBJ1-2; the table calls TRBD1, which could not be checked here. TRBV21-1 is deemed a pseudogene. This CDR3 is 14 amino acids long. CDR3 sequence (DNA): TGTGCCAGCAGCAAGAGTGGCAGGGCTTATGGCTACACCTTC. Encoded protein: CASSKSGRAYGYTF.

This clone was counted between two and nine times. The chain combines TRBV7-8 with TRBJ1-1; no definite D call. Germline-derived CDR1 and CDR2 are SGHVS and FQNEAQ. Trimming removed 2 bases from V and 5 bases from J, with 12 bases in between. The CDR3 has 14 residues. In nucleotides, the CDR3 is TGTGCCAGCAGCTTAAGCCCGAGGAGGACTGAAGCTTTCTTT. Translation gives CASSLSPRRTEAFF.

J is TRBJ2-1 and V is TRBV7-9; D possibly uses TRBD1 or TRBD2 (6 bases each). Germline V CDR1 and CDR2: SEHNR, FQNEAQ (reference sequence). CDR3 length: 15 amino acids. V lost 4 bases and J 3 bases, leaving 13 bases between the germline ends. The CDR3 protein is CASSSPAGHYNEQFF. As DNA, the CDR3 is TGTGCCAGCAGCTCTCCGGCGGGACACTACAATGAGCAGTTCTTC.

The genes are TRBV7-2 and TRBJ2-2; TRBD2 agrees at 11 bases. Germline values: CDR1 SGHTA, CDR2 FQGNSA. The CDR3 covers 15 residues. Trimming at V came to 4 bases and at J to 5 bases, leaving 3 bases not matched to a gene. This chain's CDR3 is CASSSSGRSTGELFF. CDR3 bases: TGTGCCAGCAGCTCTAGCGGGAGGTCTACCGGGGAGCTGTTTTTT.

CDR3 coding DNA: TGTGCCAGCAGCTCTTTTAGCGGGATATACTACAATGAGCAGTTCTTC. This codes for CASSSFSGIYYNEQFF. The gene calls are TRBV7-8 and TRBJ2-1; 8 nucleotides align to TRBD2. Germline assignment: CDR1 SGHVS and CDR2 FQNEAQ. The CDR3 runs 16 residues. Trimming at V came to 4 bases and at J to 3 bases, leaving 8 bases not matched to a gene.

In its sample, this clone was seen once. J is TRBJ2-7 and V is TRBV18, with a possible D match to TRBD1 (5 bases). This CDR3 is built from 14 residues. Germline CDR1 reads KGHSH; CDR2 reads LQKENI. The germline V and J ends were trimmed by 1 base and 3 bases, with 10 bases remaining between them. The CDR3 nucleotides are TGTGCCAGCTCACCACAGGGGATGGGCTACGAGCAGTACTTC. Its translation: CASSPQGMGYEQYF.

The chain joins TRBV28 to TRBJ1-1; D call uncertain. The CDR3 covers 12 residues. The germline V gene has CDR1 MDHEN and CDR2 SYDVKM. The V gene lost 7 bases and the J gene lost 1 base, with 7 bases spanning the gap. The CDR3 nucleotides are TGTGCCAGCACTAACAGGAACACTGAAGCTTTCTTT. Translated, it gives CASTNRNTEAFF.

The rearrangement uses TRBV29-1 and TRBJ2-1; D remains ambiguous. The CDR3 length is 18 residues. The V gene's germline CDR1 is SQVTM and CDR2 ANQGSEA. Trimming stripped 8 bases from V and 1 base from J, with 27 bases between. Here the CDR3 reads CSFVETVRVRVSYNEQFF. The DNA for the CDR3 is TGCAGCTTCGTTGAAACAGTAAGGGTAAGGGTATCCTACAATGAGCAGTTCTTC.

The chain employs TRBV10-2 and TRBJ2-3, with D possibly TRBD2 on 6 matching bases. V was shortened by 6 bases and J by 0 bases, with 10 bases between the two germline ends. Germline V gene data show CDR1 as WSHSY and CDR2 as SAAADI. This CDR3 spans 14 amino acids. CDR3 sequence reads: CASSLSGSTDTQYF. DNA of the CDR3: TGCGCCAGCAGCCTTAGCGGAAGCACAGATACGCAGTATTTT.

The gene calls are TRBV6-5 and TRBJ1-2; D unclear. This CDR3 region has 15 residues. From germline, CDR1 is MNHEY and CDR2 SVGAGI. V dropped 2 bases and J dropped 4 bases, with 14 bases sitting between them. The CDR3 loop reads CASSYRTAGGYGYTF. CDR3 DNA sequence: TGTGCCAGCAGTTACCGGACTGCGGGTGGCTATGGCTACACCTTC.